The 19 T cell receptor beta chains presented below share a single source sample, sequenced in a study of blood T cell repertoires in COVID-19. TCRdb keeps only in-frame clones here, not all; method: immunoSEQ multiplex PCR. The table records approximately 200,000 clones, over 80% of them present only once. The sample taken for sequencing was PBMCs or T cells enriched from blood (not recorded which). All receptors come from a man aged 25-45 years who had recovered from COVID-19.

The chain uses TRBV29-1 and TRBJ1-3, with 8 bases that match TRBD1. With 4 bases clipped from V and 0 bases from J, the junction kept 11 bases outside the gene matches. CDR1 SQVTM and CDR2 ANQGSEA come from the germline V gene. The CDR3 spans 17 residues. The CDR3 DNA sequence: TGCAGCGTTGTGGGACAGGTGGGAAGGGACTCTGGAAACACCATATATTTT. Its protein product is CSVVGQVGRDSGNTIYF.

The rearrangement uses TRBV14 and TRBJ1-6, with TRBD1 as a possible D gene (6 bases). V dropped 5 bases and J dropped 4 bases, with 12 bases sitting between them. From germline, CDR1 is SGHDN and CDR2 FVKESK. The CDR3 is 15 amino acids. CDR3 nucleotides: TGTGCCAGCAGCAACACAGGGAGTTATAATTCACCCCTCCACTTT. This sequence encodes CASSNTGSYNSPLHF.

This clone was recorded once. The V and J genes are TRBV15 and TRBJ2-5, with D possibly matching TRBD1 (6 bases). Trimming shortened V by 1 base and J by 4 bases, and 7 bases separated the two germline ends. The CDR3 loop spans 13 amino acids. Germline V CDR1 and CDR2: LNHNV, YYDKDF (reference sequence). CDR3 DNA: TGTGCCACCAGCAGAGGAGGGGGAGAGACCCAGTACTTC. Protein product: CATSRGGGETQYF.

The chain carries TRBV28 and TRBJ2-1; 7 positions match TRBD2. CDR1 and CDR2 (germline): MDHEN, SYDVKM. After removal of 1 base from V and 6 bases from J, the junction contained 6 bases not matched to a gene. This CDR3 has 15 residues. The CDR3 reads CASSLSAAGVNEQFF. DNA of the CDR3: TGTGCCAGCAGTTTATCAGCCGCGGGGGTCAATGAGCAGTTCTTC.

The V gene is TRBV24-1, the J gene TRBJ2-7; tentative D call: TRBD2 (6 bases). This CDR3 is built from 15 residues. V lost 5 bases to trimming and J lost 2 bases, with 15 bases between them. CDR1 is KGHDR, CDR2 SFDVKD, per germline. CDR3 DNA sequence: TGTGCCACCAGTGCCCCTGGGGGGAACCCCTACGAGCAGTACTTC. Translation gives CATSAPGGNPYEQYF.

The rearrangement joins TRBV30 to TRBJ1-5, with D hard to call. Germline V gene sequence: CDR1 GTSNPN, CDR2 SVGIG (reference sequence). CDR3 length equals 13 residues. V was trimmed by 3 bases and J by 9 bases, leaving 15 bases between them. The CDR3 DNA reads TGTGCCTGGAGCCCTGTAGTGGCGGGGCCCCAGCATTTT. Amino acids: CAWSPVVAGPQHF.

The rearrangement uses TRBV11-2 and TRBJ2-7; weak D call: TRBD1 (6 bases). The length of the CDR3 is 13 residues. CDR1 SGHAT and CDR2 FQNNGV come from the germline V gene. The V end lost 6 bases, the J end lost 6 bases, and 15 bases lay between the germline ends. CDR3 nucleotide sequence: TGTGCCAGCAGACAACAGGGTCCGGGCGAGCAGTACTTC. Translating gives CASRQQGPGEQYF.

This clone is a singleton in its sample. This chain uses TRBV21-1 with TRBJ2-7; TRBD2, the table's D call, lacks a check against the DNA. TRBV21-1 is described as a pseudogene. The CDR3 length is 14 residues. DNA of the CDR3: TGTGCCAGCATAAAACTGTATCCCATCCGCGAGCAGTACTTC. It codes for CASIKLYPIREQYF.

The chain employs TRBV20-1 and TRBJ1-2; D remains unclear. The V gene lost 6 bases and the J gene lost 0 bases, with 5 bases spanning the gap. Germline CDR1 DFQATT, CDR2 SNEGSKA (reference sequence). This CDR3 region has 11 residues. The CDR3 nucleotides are TGCAGTGCCGTTACTAACTATGGCTACACCTTC. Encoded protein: CSAVTNYGYTF.

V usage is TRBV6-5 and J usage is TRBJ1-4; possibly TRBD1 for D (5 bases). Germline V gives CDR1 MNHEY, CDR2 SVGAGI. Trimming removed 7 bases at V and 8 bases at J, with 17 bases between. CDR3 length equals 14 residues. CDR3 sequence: CASTSSRVGEKLFF. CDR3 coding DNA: TGTGCCAGCACCTCATCCAGGGTAGGCGAAAAACTGTTTTTT.

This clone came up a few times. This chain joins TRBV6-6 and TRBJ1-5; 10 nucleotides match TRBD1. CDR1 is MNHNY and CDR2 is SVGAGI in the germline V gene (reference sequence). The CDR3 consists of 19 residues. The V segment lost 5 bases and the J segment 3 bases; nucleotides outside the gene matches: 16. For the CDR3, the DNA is TGTGCCAGCAGTCCCCTCCTGAGGAGACAGGGGGCTCTCAATCAGCCCCAGCATTTT. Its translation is CASSPLLRRQGALNQPQHF.

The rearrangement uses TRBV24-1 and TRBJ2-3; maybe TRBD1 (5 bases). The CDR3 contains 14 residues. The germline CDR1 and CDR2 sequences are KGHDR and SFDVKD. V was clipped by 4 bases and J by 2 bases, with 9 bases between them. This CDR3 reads CATSDFRATDTQYF. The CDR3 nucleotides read TGTGCCACCAGTGACTTCAGGGCCACAGATACGCAGTATTTT.

CDR3 residues: CASSFFTTGGNTEAFF. The CDR3 DNA reads TGTGCCAGCAGCTTCTTTACGACAGGGGGAAACACTGAAGCTTTCTTT. This chain joins TRBV7-8 and TRBJ1-1; 9 bases align to TRBD1. This CDR3 comprises 16 residues. V shed 3 bases and J 2 bases; nucleotides not matched to a gene: 7. Germline-derived CDR1 and CDR2 are SGHVS and FQNEAQ.

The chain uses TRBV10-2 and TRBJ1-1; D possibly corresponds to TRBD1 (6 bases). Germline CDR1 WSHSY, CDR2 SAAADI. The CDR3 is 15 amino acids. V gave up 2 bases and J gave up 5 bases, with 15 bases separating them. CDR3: CASSETGIRGTEAFF. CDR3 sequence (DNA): TGCGCCAGCAGTGAGACGGGGATAAGGGGGACTGAAGCTTTCTTT.

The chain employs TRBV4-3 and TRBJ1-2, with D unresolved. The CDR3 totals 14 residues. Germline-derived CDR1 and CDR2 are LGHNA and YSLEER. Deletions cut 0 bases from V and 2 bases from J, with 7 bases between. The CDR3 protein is CASSQDSNNYGYTF. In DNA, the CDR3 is TGCGCCAGCAGCCAAGATAGCAACAACTATGGCTACACCTTC.

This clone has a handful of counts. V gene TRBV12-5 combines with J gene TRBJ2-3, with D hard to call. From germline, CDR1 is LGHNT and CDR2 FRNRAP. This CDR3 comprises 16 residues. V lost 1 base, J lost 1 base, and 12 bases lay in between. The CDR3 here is CASGLATPAGTDTQYF. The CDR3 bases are TGTGCTAGTGGTTTGGCCACCCCGGCGGGCACAGATACGCAGTATTTT.

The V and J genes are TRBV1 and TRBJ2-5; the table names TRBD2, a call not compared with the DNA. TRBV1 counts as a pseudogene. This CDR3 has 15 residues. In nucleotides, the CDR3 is TGCACCAGCAGCCAATGGCGGGTGGCGAAAGAGACCCAGTACTTC. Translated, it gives CTSSQWRVAKETQYF.

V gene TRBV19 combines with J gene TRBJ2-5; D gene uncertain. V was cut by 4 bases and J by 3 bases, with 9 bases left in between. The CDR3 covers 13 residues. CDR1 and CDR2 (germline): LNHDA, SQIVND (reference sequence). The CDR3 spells CASSNQVEETQYF. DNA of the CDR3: TGTGCCAGTAGTAATCAGGTCGAAGAGACCCAGTACTTC.

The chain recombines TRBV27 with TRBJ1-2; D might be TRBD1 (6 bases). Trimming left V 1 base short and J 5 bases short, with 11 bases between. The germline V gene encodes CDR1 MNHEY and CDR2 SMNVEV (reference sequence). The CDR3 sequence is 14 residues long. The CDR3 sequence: CASSLYPGVYGYTF. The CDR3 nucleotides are TGTGCCAGCAGTTTATACCCAGGGGTATATGGCTACACCTTC.